Shown below are 5 T cell receptor beta chains from a single sample sequenced in a study of blood T cell repertoires in COVID-19. Here immunoSEQ multiplex PCR was the method, and the copy in TCRdb shows in-frame clones only, minus some. The table records hundreds of thousands of clones, more than 75% of them present only once. The sequenced material came from PBMCs or T cells enriched from blood (not recorded which). These TCRs come from a woman between 45 and 65 years old who had recovered from COVID-19.

J is TRBJ1-1 and V is TRBV6-2 or TRBV6-3; D is ambiguous. V gave up 3 bases and J gave up 3 bases, with 17 bases separating them. The CDR3 runs to 16 residues. CDR1 and CDR2 from the germline V gene are MNHEY and SVGEGT. In DNA form, the CDR3 reads TGTGCCAGCAGTTATCGAATGTGGGAGCCCTACACTGAAGCTTTCTTT. Protein sequence: CASSYRMWEPYTEAFF.

A note on this clone: With a much larger clone just one base away, this may be a read error. V gene TRBV6-5 combines with J gene TRBJ1-3; no clear D gene. There are 15 residues in the CDR3. Germline CDR1 MNHEY, CDR2 SVGAGI. The V gene lost 1 base and the J gene lost 0 bases, with 7 bases spanning the gap. The DNA of the CDR3 is TGTGCCAGCAGTTACTTGCCAGGCTCTGGAAACACCATATATTTT. Translating it yields CASSYLPGSGNTIYF.

The chain employs TRBV28 and TRBJ1-5, with D perhaps TRBD1 (6 bases). V was trimmed by 6 bases and J by 11 bases, leaving 20 bases between them. The CDR3 spans 14 residues. Per germline, CDR1 MDHEN and CDR2 SYDVKM. The CDR3 is CASSRQDTADAQHF. The DNA for the CDR3 is TGTGCCAGCAGCCGACAGGACACCGCCGATGCCCAGCATTTT.

V gene TRBV18 combines with J gene TRBJ1-6, with a weak D call TRBD1 (5 bases). Germline loops: CDR1 KGHSH, CDR2 LQKENI. Trimming removed 6 bases from V and 7 bases from J, with 16 bases in between. The CDR3 covers 15 residues. Here the CDR3 reads CASSGTSRGNSPLHF. The CDR3 coding sequence is TGTGCCAGCTCCGGGACCTCGCGGGGAAATTCACCCCTCCACTTT.

The rearrangement uses TRBV5-5 and TRBJ2-3; possibly TRBD1 for D (6 bases). The CDR3 is 15 amino acids. V was cut by 2 bases and J by 4 bases, with 14 bases left in between. CDR1 is SGHKS, CDR2 YYEKEE, per germline (reference sequence). CDR3: CASSLFQGGPDTQYF. The CDR3 DNA sequence: TGTGCCAGCAGCTTATTTCAAGGGGGTCCAGATACGCAGTATTTT.